This T cell receptor beta chain was identified during a study of graft-versus-host responses after intestinal transplantation. Background on the study: Anti-thymocyte globulin induction preceded about 3 years of tacrolimus and steroid maintenance in all recipients.

This CDR3 contains 16 residues. The V gene's germline CDR1 is SNHLY and CDR2 FYNNEI. V shed 2 bases, J shed 4 bases, and the junction held 3 bases outside the gene matches. Overall study findings and caveats: Association was observed between peak circulating GvH clone levels and early post-transplant HvG declines. Investigators detected GvH clones in recipient marrow, with some emerging earlier in ileum or blood. Allografts of patients with graft-donor T cell macrochimerism showed high graft-versus-host to host-versus-graft clone ratios.

Assay used: immunoSEQ multiplex PCR; TCRdb lists only in-frame clones, some missing. In the table there are 96,000 or so clones, roughly 90% of which are singletons. This clone turned up a few times. Its antigen is unknown. The receptor was isolated from a human donor who received an intestinal transplant. The material was unstimulated CD4+ T cells sorted from spleen or lymph node cells, obtained before intestinal transplant. The V and J genes are TRBV2 and TRBJ1-6, with 9 bases matching TRBD1. In DNA, the CDR3 is TGTGCCAGCAGTGAAAAGGGGACAGGGTATAATTCACCCCTCCACTTT. Translating gives CASSEKGTGYNSPLHF.